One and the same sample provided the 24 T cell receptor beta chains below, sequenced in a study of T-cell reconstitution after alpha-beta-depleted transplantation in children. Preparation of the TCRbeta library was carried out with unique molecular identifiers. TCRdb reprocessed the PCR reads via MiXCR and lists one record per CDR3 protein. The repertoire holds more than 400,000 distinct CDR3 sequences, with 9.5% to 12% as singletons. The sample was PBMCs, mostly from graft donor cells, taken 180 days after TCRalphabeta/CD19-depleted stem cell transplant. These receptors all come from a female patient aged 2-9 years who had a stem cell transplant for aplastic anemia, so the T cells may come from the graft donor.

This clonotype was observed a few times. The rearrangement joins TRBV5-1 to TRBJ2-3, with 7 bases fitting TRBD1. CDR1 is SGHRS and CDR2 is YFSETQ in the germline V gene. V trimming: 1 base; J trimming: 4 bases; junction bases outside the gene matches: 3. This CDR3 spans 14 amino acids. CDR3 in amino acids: CASSLITGADTQYF. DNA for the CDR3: TGCGCCAGCAGCTTGATCACAGGGGCAGATACGCAGTATTTT.

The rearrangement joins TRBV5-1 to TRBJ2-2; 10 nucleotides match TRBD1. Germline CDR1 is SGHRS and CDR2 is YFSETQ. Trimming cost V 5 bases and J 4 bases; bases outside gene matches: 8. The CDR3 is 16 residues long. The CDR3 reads CASSYPGQGPTGELFF. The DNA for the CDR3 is TGCGCCAGCAGTTATCCGGGACAGGGGCCCACCGGGGAGCTGTTTTTT.

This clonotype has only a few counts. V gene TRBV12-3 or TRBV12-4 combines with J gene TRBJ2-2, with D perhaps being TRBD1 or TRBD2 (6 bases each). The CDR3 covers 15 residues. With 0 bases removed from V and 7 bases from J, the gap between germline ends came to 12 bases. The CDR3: CASSLAGGIGGELFF. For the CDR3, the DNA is TGTGCCAGCAGTTTAGCAGGGGGGATCGGCGGGGAGCTGTTTTTT.

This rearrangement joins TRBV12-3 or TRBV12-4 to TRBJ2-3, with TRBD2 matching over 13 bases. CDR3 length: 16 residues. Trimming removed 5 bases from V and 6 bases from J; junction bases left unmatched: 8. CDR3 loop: CASSNGTSGMGDTQYF. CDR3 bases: TGTGCCAGCAGTAACGGGACTAGCGGGATGGGTGATACGCAGTATTTT.

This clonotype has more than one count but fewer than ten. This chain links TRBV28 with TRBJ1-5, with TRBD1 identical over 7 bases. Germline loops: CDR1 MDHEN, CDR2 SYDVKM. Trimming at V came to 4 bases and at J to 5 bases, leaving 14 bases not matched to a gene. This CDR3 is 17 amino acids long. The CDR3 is CASSSCDRADAYQPQHF. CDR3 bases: TGTGCCAGCAGTTCGTGTGACAGGGCAGATGCGTATCAGCCCCAGCATTTT.

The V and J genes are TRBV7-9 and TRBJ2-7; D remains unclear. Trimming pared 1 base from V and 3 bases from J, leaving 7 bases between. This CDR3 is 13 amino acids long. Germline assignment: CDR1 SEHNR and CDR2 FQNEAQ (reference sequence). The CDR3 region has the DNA TGTGCCAGCAGCTTAGAGGGCTACTACGAGCAGTACGTC. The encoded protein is CASSLEGYYEQYV.

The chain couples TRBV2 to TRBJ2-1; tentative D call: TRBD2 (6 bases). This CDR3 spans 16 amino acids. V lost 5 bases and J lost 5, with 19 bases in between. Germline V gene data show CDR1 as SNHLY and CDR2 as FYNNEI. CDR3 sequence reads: CASSPRDSLRNNEQFF. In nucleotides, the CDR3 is TGTGCCAGCAGTCCCCGGGACTCCCTTCGGAACAATGAGCAGTTCTTC.

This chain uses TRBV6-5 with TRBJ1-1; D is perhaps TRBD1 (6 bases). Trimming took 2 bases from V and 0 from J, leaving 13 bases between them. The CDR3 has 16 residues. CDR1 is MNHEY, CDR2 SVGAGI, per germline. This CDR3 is CASSYRTVSLNTEAFF. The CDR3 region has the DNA TGTGCCAGCAGTTACCGGACAGTCAGTTTGAACACTGAAGCTTTCTTT.

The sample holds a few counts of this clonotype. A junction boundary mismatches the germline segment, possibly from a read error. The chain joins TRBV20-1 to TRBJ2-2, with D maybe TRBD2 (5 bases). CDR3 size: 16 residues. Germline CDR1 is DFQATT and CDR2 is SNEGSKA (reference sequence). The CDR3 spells CSARVVGSPRTGELFF. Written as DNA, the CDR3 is TGCAGTGCTAGAGTGGTCGGGTCCCCGCGCACCGGGGAGTTGTTTTTT.

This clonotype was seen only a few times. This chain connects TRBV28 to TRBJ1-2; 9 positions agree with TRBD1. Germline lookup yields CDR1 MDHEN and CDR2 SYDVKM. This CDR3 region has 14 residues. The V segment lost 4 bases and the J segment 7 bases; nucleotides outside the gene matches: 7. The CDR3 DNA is TGTGCCAGCAGTTCGGGGACAGGGCCGGTTGGCTACACCTTC. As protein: CASSSGTGPVGYTF.

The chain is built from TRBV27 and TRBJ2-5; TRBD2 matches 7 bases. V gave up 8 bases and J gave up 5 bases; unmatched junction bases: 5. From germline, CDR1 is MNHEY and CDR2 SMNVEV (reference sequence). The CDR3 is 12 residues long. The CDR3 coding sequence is TGTGCCAGCGGACTAGTAAACGAGACCCAGTACTTC. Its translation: CASGLVNETQYF.

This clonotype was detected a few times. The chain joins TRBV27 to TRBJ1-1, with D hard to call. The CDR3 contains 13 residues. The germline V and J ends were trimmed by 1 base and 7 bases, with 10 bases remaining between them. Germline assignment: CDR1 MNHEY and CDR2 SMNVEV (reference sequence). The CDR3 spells CASSLLGRIEAFF. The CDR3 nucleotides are TGTGCCAGCAGTTTATTGGGCCGGATTGAAGCTTTCTTT.

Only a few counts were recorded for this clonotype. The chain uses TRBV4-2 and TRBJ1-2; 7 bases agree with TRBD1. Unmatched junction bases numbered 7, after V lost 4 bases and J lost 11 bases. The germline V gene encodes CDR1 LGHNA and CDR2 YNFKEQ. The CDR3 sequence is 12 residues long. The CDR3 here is CASSPRTGEYTF. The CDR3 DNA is TGTGCCAGCAGCCCACGCACAGGGGAGTACACCTTC.

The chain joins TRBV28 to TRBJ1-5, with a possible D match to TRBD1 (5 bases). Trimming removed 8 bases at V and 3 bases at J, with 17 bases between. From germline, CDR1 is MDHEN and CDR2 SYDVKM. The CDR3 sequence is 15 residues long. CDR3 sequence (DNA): TGTGCCAGCGGTTCTCGAGGGGTGCTCAATCAGCCCCAGCATTTT. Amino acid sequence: CASGSRGVLNQPQHF.

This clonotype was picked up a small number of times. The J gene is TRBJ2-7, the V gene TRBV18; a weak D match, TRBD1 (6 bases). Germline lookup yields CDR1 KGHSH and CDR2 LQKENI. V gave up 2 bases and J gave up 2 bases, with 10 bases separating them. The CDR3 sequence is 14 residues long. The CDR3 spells CASSPSNRAYEQYF. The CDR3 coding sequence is TGTGCCAGCTCACCATCGAACAGGGCCTACGAGCAGTACTTC.

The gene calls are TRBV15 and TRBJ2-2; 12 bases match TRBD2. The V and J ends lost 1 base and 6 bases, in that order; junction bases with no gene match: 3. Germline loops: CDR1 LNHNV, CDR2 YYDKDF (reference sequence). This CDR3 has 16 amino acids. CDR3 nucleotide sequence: TGTGCCACCAGCAGAGTTGCTAGCGGGAGGGCCGGGGAGCTGTTTTTT. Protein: CATSRVASGRAGELFF. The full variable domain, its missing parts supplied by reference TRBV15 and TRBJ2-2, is DAMVIQNPRYQVTQFGKPVTLSCSQTLNHNVMYWYQQKSSQAPKLLFHYYDKDFNNEADTPDNFQSRRPNTSFCFLDIRSPGLGDTAMYLCATSRVASGRAGELFFGEGSRLTVL.

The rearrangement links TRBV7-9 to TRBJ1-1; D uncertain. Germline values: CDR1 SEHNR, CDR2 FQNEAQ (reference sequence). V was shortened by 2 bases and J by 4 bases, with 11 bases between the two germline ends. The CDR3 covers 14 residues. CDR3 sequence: CASSLLGPATEAFF. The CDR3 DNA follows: TGTGCCAGCAGCTTACTCGGCCCGGCCACTGAAGCTTTCTTT.

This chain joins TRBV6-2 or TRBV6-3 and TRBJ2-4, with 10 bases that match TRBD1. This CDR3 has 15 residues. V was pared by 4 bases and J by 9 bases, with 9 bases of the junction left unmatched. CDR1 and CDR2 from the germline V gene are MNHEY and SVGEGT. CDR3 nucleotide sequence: TGTGCCAGCAGTTTTATGGACAGGGGGATAACCATTCAGTACTTC. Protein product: CASSFMDRGITIQYF.

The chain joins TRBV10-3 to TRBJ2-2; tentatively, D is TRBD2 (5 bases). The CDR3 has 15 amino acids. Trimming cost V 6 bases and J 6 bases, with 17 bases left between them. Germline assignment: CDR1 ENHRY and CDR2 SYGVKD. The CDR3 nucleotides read TGTGCCATCAGGCCCTTCGATGGGAGTGCCGGGGAGCTGTTTTTT. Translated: CAIRPFDGSAGELFF.

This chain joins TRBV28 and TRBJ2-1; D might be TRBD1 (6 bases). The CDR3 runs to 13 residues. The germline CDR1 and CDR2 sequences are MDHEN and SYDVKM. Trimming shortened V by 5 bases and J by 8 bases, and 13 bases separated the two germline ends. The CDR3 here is CASSPQGSDEQFF. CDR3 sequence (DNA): TGTGCCAGCAGTCCACAGGGTAGCGATGAGCAGTTCTTC.

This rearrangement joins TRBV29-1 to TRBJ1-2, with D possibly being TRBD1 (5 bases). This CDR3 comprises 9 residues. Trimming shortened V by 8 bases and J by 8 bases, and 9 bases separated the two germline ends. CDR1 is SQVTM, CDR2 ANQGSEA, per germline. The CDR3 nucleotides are TGCAGCATGGGGGACGGCTACACCTTC. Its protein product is CSMGDGYTF. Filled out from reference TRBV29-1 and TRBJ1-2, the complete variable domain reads SAVISQKPSRDICQRGTSLTIQCQVDSQVTMMFWYRQQPGQSLTLIATANQGSEATYESGFVIDKFPISRPNLTFSTLTVSNMSPEDSSIYLCSMGDGYTFGSGTRLTVV.

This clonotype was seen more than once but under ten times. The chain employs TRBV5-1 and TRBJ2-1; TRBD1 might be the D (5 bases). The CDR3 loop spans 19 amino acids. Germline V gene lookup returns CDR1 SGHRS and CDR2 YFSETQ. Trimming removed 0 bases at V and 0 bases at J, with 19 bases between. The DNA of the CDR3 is TGCGCCAGCAGCTTGGCTAAGCCAGGGATTGCCAGCTCCTACAATGAGCAGTTCTTC. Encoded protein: CASSLAKPGIASSYNEQFF. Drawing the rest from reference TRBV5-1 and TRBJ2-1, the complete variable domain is KAGVTQTPRYLIKTRGQQVTLSCSPISGHRSVSWYQQTPGQGLQFLFEYFSETQRNKGNFPGRFSGRQFSNSRSEMNVSTLELGDSALYLCASSLAKPGIASSYNEQFFGPGTRLTVL.

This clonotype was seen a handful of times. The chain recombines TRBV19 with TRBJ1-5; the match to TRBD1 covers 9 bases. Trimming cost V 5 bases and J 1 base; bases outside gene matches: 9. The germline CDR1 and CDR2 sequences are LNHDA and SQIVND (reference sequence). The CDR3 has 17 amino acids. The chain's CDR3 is CASSGRRDRVSNQPQHF. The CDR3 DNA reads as TGTGCCAGTAGTGGACGCCGGGACAGGGTAAGCAATCAGCCCCAGCATTTT.

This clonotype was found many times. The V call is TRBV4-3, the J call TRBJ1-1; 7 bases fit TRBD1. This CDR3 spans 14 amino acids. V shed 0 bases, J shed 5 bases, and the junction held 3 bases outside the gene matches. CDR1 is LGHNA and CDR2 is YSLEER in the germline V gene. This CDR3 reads CASSQDSQGTEAFF. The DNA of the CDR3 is TGCGCCAGCAGCCAAGACTCACAGGGGACTGAAGCTTTCTTT.